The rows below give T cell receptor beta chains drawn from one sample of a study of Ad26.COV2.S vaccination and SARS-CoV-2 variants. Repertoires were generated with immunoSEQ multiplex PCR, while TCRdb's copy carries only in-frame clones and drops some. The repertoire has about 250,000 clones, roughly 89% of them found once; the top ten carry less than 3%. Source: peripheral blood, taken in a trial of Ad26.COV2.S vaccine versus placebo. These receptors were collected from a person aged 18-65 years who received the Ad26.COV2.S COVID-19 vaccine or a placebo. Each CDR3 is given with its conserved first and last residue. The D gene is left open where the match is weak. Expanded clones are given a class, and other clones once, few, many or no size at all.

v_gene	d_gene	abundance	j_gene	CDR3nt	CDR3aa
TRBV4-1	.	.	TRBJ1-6	TGCGCCAGCAGCCAAGATCAGTGGTTTTCACCCCTCCACTTT	CASSQDQWFSPLHF
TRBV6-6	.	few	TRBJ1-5	TGTGCCAGCAGGGACAATCAGCCCCAGCATTTT	CASRDNQPQHF
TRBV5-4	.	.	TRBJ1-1	TGTGCCAGCAGCTTGCTCAGGGACCGTGAAGCTTTCTTT	CASSLLRDREAFF
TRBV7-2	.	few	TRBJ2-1	TGTGCCAGCAGCTTAGTTCCAGGGAGCTCCTACAATGAGCAGTTCTTC	CASSLVPGSSYNEQFF
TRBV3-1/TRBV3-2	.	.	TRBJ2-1	TGTGCCAGCAGCCAAGATCGGTGGGGGTACAATGAGCAGTTCTTC	CASSQDRWGYNEQFF
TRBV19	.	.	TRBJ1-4	TGTGCCAGTAGTACTCGACAACCAACTAATGAAAAACTGTTTTTT	CASSTRQPTNEKLFF
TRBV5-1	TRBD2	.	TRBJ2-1	TGCGCCAGCAGCCTCCGGACTAGCGGGGGTGGTACCAATGAGCAGTTCTTC	CASSLRTSGGGTNEQFF
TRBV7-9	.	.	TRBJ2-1	TGTGCCAGCAGCCTCAAGGGCTACAATGAGCAGTTCTTC	CASSLKGYNEQFF
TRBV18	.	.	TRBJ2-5	TGTGCCAGCTCACCCCCACCGGGGGCAGAGACCCAGTACTTC	CASSPPPGAETQYF
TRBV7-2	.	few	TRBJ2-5	TGTGCCAGCAGCTTAATCTGGGGATACCAAGAGACCCAGTACTTC	CASSLIWGYQETQYF
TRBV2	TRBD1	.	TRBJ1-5	TGTGCCAGCAGTGACCTAAGATATGGGGACAGGGCAGGCAATCAGCCCCAGCATTTT	CASSDLRYGDRAGNQPQHF
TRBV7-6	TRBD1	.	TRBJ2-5	TGTGCCAGCAGTAATACCGGGACAGGGGGAGAGACCCAGTACTTC	CASSNTGTGGETQYF
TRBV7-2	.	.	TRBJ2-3	TGTGCCAGCAGCTTAGGGCGCAACACAGATACGCAGTATTTT	CASSLGRNTDTQYF
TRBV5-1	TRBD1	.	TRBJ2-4	TGCGCCAGCAGCTTGGAGTACAGGGGGCGCTTAAACATTCAGTACTTC	CASSLEYRGRLNIQYF
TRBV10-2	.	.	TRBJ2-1	TGCGCAAGATTAACCCCCCGGGATGGGGTTGGTGAGCAGTTCTTC	CARLTPRDGVGEQFF
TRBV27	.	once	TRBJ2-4	TGTGCCAGCAGTTCACCCCTCGCCAAAAACATTCAGTACTTC	CASSSPLAKNIQYF
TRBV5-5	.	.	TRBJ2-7	TGTGCCAGCAGCTTGGCCGCGGAGGATCGCGAGCAGTACTTC	CASSLAAEDREQYF
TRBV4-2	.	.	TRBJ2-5	TGTGCCAGCAGCCAACCCTCCGGGGAAACCCAGTACTTC	CASSQPSGETQYF
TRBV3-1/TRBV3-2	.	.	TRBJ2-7	TGTGCCAGCAGCCAAGGGACGGCCTCCTACGAGCAGTACTTC	CASSQGTASYEQYF
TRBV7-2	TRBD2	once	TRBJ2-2	TGTGCCAGCAGAACAGGGACTAGCGGGAGATCCGGGGAGCTGTTTTTT	CASRTGTSGRSGELFF
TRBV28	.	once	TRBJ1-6	TGTGCCAGCAGTGCCCCAGTTAAAACCCTCCACTTT	CASSAPVKTLHF
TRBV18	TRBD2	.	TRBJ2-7	TGTGCCAGCTCACCCGACGGGGGGGCCCGCCTTTACGAGCAGTACTTC	CASSPDGGARLYEQYF
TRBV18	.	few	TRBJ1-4	TGTGCCAGCTCCGCCTCCGATGGGGAAAAACTGTTTTTT	CASSASDGEKLFF
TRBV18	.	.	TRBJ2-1	TGTGCCAGCTCACCACAGGGGTACAGTGAGCAGTTCTTC	CASSPQGYSEQFF
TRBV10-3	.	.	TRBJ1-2	TGTGCCACTTACCCCGGGACTCTCTATGGCTACACCTTC	CATYPGTLYGYTF
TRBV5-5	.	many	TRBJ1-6	TGTGCCAGCAGCCTATGGACGGATTATAATTCACCCCTCCACTTT	CASSLWTDYNSPLHF
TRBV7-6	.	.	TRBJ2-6	TGTGCCAGCAGCTCGCGGCCCCCCCCAGGGGCCAACGTCCTGACTTTC	CASSSRPPPGANVLTF
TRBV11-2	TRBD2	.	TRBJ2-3	TGTGCCAGCAGCTTAGTGTCTAGCGGGGATACGCAGTATTTT	CASSLVSSGDTQYF
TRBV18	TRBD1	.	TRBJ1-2	TGTGCCACCACCCCCGATGGGACAGGCTATGGCTACACCTTC	CATTPDGTGYGYTF
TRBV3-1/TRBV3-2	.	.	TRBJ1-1	TGTGCCAGCAGCCATAGAGAGAACACTGAAGCTTTCTTT	CASSHRENTEAFF
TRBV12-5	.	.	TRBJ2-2	TGTGCTAGTGGTCCGAACACCGGGGAGCTGTTTTTT	CASGPNTGELFF
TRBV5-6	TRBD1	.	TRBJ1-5	TGTGCCAGCAGCTTGGCCGGGACAGGGAATCAGCCCCAGCATTTT	CASSLAGTGNQPQHF
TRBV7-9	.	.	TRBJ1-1	TGTGCCAGCAGCTTTACTAGCACTGAAGCTTTCTTT	CASSFTSTEAFF
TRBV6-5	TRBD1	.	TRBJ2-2	TGTGCCAGCAGTCGACAGGGGGCCGGGGAGCTGTTTTTT	CASSRQGAGELFF